The 5 T cell receptor beta chains given below trace back to one sample, sequenced in a study of OX40 agonist ivuxolimab in advanced cancers. Produced via immunoSEQ multiplex PCR; TCRdb's table is partial and in-frame only. The sample lists 99,000 or so clones; over 75% were seen once. The sample consisted of CD4+ or CD8+ T cells sorted from blood, taken in a trial of the OX40 agonist ivuxolimab. The receptors stem from an adult with an advanced solid tumor such as melanoma, head and neck, liver or kidney cancer.

The V and J genes are TRBV5-4 and TRBJ2-1; D could derive from TRBD1 or TRBD2 (5 bases each). Trimming took off 6 bases at V and 8 bases at J, with 18 bases between the two ends. Germline V lookup: CDR1 SGHNT, CDR2 YYREEE (reference sequence). The CDR3 is made up of 14 amino acids. CDR3 loop: CASTTRDPPYEQFF. Here the CDR3 DNA reads TGTGCCAGCACCACCCGGGACCCCCCCTATGAGCAGTTCTTC.

The chain carries TRBV19 and TRBJ2-1; 11 bases are a match to TRBD2. CDR1 and CDR2 from the germline V gene are LNHDA and SQIVND (reference sequence). The CDR3 is 18 residues long. V trimming: 3 bases; J trimming: 5 bases; junction bases outside the gene matches: 12. This chain's CDR3 is CASSIRATSGSFDNEQFF. The CDR3 bases are TGTGCCAGTAGTATTAGGGCAACTAGCGGGAGTTTCGACAATGAGCAGTTCTTC. Supplemented by reference TRBV19 and TRBJ2-1, the full variable domain reads DGGITQSPKYLFRKEGQNVTLSCEQNLNHDAMYWYRQDPGQGLRLIYYSQIVNDFQKGDIAEGYSVSREKKESFPLTVTSAQKNPTAFYLCASSIRATSGSFDNEQFFGPGTRLTVL.

The chain combines TRBV7-3 with TRBJ1-1, with D uncertain. CDR1 and CDR2 (germline): SGHTA, FQGTGA. Trimming cost V 8 bases and J 1 base, with 8 bases left between them. The length of the CDR3 is 12 residues. CDR3 loop: CASGMGNTEAFF. CDR3 DNA: TGTGCCAGCGGGATGGGGAACACTGAAGCTTTCTTT.

The V call is TRBV19, the J call TRBJ1-4, with D possibly matching TRBD1 (5 bases). The CDR3 runs to 13 residues. Germline V gene lookup returns CDR1 LNHDA and CDR2 SQIVND (reference sequence). V was shortened by 8 bases and J by 2 bases, with 9 bases between the two germline ends. Here the CDR3 DNA reads TGTGCCAGTGCAGGGTTGACTAATGAAAAACTGTTTTTT. Amino acids: CASAGLTNEKLFF.

This chain joins TRBV5-1 and TRBJ2-7; tentatively, D is TRBD1 or TRBD2 (5 bases each). The CDR3 extends over 14 amino acids. Germline V gives CDR1 SGHRS, CDR2 YFSETQ. The V end lost 4 bases, the J end lost 0 bases, and 11 bases lay between the germline ends. The CDR3 DNA reads TGCGCCAGCAGCCGGGACCCCTTCTCCTACGAGCAGTACTTC. Its translation is CASSRDPFSYEQYF.